Sequencing of this T cell receptor (beta chain) was carried out in a study of blood T cells in healthy people across ages. The overall study: Template switching caught about one barcoded beta molecule for each two T cells.

Germline V gene sequence: CDR1 SEHNR, CDR2 FQNEAQ (reference sequence). V dropped 5 bases and J dropped 5; count of bases not matched to a gene: 11. The CDR3 is 15 residues long. This clonotype showed up just a few times. Sample-barcoded 5' priming and a J-beta primer mix drove a second PCR of roughly 7 to 11 cycles. TCRdb itself ran the 5' RACE reads through MiXCR, one entry per CDR3 protein. Of hundreds of thousands of distinct CDR3 sequences in the sample, roughly 48% are singletons; the top ten hold around 23%. The chain couples TRBV7-9 to TRBJ2-5; 7 nucleotides align to TRBD2. This receptor was identified in an older man in good health. Sequencing used blood. The CDR3: CASSPETSSGETQYF. As DNA, the CDR3 is TGTGCCAGCAGCCCAGAAACCTCTAGCGGTGAGACCCAGTACTTC.